This T cell receptor beta chain derives from a study of T cells in Graves' hyperthyroidism and ophthalmopathy. Study-level findings and limits: Within blood appeared most thyroid clonotypes that had expanded above 0.001. Separation of ophthalmopathy from stable hyperthyroidism was achieved by a 13 V-J model.

The CDR3 loop spans 12 amino acids. Trimming removed 8 bases at V and 6 bases at J, with 13 bases between. TCR beta CDR3 regions were amplified from RNA. HTBI primers were the set used in a first-round RT-PCR of the TCR CDR3. TCRdb reanalysed the multiplex PCR reads using MiXCR and keeps one entry per CDR3 protein. Of about half a million distinct CDR3 sequences listed, 20% to 25% are singletons. Patients aged 18 to 65 had newly diagnosed hyperthyroidism lasting under 2 months. From around 11 ml of fresh peripheral blood, PBMCs were isolated. This clonotype was observed many times. Its specificity is not known.

The TCR was taken from a man between 18 and 29 years old with Graves' hyperthyroidism. Sequenced: blood. The rearrangement joins TRBV12-3 or TRBV12-4 to TRBJ1-1; TRBD1 is a possible D gene (5 bases). DNA for the CDR3: TGTGCCAGCCATCGAGGGACCGCTGAAGCTTTCTTT. It encodes CASHRGTAEAFF.